This record looks at one T cell receptor (beta chain) sequence and its context. The antigen this receptor binds is unknown. Base qualities are not provided; no much larger clone lies one nucleotide away. These data belong to a study of radiotherapy plus CTLA-4 blockade in lung cancer (dated by TCRdb to between 2017 and 2018). Study-level background: Among the enrolled patients, roughly 17% had an objective response, and less than 40% reached disease control.

To prepare the library, the immunoSEQ multiplex PCR assay was applied. In TCRdb, the immuneACCESS table is reduced to in-frame sequences with V and J assigned. These tables do not hold every clone; where another copy was compared, an unresolved V gene accounts for under half, and the others remain unexplained. This sample gives fewer than 55,000 clones in total; 75% to 80% of them show up just once. Jointly, the top ten make up under 3% of the sample. The study tested focal radiation therapy combined with CTLA-4 blockade (ipilimumab) in patients with chemo-refractory metastatic non-small-cell lung cancer. The CDR3 has 14 amino acids, counting the end cysteine and phenylalanine. Just CDR3 DNA is preserved here, 42 bases in frame from base 1. CDR1 and CDR2 (SQVTM, ANQGSEA) derive from the germline V gene. Trimming removed 6 bases from V and 2 bases from J; the gene matches leave 8 bases unexplained.

What the study reported, not specific to this receptor: The strongest predictors of response were reported to be early dynamic shifts in blood T cell clones along with a rise in serum interferon-beta following radiation. After treatment with radiotherapy and ipilimumab, TCR clones that originated in tumors expanded in peripheral blood.

The TCR originated in a human donor with non-small cell lung cancer whose response to radiotherapy plus ipilimumab could not be evaluated. The sequence joins TRBV29-1 to TRBJ2-7, with TRBD1 matching 9 junction bases. The specimen was peripheral blood, collected from a patient treated with radiotherapy plus ipilimumab. For the CDR3, the sequence is CSVIPGTGPYEQYF. At the DNA level, the sequence is TGCAGCGTCATCCCCGGGACAGGGCCCTACGAGCAGTACTTC.